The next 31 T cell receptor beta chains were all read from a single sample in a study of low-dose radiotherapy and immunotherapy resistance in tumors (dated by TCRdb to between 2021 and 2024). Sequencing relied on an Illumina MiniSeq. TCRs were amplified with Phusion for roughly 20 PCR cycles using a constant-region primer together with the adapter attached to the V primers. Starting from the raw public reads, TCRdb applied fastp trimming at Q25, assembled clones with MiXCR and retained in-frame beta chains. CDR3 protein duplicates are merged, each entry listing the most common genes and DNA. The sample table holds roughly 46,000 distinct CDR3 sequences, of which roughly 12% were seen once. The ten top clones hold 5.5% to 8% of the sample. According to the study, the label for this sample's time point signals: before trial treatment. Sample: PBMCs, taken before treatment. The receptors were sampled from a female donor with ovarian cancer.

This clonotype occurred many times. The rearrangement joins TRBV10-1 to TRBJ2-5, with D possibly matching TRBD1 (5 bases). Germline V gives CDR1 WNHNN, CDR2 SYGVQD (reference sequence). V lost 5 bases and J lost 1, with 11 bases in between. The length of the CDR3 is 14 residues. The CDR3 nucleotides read TGCGCCAGCAGTAAAGGACATCCCCAAGAGACCCAGTACTTC. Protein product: CASSKGHPQETQYF.

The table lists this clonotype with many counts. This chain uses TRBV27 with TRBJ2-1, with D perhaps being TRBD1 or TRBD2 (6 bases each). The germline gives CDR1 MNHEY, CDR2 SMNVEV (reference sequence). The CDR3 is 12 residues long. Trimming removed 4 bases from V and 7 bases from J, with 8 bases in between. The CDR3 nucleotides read TGTGCCAGCAGTTGGAGGGGGAATGAGCAGTTCTTC. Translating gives CASSWRGNEQFF.

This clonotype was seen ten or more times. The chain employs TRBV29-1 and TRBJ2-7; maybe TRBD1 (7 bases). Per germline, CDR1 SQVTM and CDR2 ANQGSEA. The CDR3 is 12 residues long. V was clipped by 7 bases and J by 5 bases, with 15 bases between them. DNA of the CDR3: TGCAGCGCTCTGCAGGGGGGCAACGAGCAGTACTTC. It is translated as CSALQGGNEQYF.

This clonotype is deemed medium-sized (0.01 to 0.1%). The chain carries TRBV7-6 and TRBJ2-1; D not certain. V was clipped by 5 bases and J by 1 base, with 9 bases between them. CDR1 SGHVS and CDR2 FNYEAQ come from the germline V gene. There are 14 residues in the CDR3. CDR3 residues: CASSEDGSYNEQFF. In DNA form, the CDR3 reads TGTGCCAGCAGCGAAGACGGTTCCTACAATGAGCAGTTCTTC.

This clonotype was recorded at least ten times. CDR3 amino acids: CASSLVDYEQYF. Here the CDR3 DNA reads TGTGCCAGCAGTTTAGTCGACTACGAGCAGTACTTC. The chain combines TRBV12-3 or TRBV12-4 with TRBJ2-7, with D unclear. The CDR3 totals 12 residues. V gave up 1 base and J gave up 3 bases, with 4 bases separating them.

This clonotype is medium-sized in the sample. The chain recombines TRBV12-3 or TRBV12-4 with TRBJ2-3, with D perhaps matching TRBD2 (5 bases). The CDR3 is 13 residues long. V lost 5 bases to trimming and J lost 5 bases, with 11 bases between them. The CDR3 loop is CASSPLRGDTQYF. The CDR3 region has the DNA TGTGCCAGCAGTCCGCTCCGGGGAGATACGCAGTATTTT.

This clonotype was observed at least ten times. Here the CDR3 reads CASSSFGRDYGYTF. CDR3 DNA: TGTGCCAGCAGCTCCTTCGGACGGGACTATGGCTACACCTTC. The rearrangement links TRBV28 to TRBJ1-2; D gene ambiguous. Trimming cost V 6 bases and J 3 bases, with 14 bases left between them. Germline V gene lookup returns CDR1 MDHEN and CDR2 SYDVKM. CDR3 length: 14 amino acids.

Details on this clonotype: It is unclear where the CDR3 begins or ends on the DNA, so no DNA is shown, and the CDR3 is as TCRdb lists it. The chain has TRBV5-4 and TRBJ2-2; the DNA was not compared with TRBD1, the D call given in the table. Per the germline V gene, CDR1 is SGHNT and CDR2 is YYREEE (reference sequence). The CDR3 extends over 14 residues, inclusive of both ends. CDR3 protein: CASSVDSAGELFFF.

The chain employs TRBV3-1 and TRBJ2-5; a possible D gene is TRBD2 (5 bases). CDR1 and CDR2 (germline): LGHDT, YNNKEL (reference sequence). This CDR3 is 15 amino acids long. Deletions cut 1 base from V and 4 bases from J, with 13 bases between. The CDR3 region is CASSQGETAGETQYF. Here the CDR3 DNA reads TGTGCCAGCAGCCAAGGGGAGACGGCTGGAGAGACCCAGTACTTC.

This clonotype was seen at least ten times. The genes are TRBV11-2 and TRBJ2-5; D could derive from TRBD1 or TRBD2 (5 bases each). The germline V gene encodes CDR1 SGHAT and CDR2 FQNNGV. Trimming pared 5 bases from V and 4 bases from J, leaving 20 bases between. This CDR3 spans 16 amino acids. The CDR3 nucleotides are TGTGCCAGCAGCAGTAAGGGACCCGTCGGGGTAGAGACCCAGTACTTC. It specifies CASSSKGPVGVETQYF.

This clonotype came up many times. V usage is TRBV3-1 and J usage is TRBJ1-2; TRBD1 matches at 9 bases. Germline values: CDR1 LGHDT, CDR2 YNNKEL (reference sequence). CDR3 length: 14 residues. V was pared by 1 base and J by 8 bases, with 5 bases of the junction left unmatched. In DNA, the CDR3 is TGTGCCAGCAGCCAAGGGGGACAGGGACGCGGCTACACCTTC. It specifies CASSQGGQGRGYTF.

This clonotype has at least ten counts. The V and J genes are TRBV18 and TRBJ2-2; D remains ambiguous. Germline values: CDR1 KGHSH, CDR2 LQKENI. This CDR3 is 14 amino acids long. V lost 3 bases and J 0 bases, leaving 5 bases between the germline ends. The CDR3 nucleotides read TGTGCCAGCTCACCTACGGCGAACACCGGGGAGCTGTTTTTT. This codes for CASSPTANTGELFF. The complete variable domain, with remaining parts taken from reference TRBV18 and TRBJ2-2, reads NAGVMQNPRHLVRRRGQEARLRCSPMKGHSHVYWYRQLPEEGLKFMVYLQKENIIDESGMPKERFSAEFPKEGPSILRIQQVVRGDSAAYFCASSPTANTGELFFGEGSRLTVL.

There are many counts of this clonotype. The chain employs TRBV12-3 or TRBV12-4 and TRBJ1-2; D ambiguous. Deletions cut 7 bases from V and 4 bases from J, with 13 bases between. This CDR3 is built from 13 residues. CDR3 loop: CASTRSGIYGYTF. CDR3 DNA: TGTGCCAGCACCAGATCGGGGATCTATGGCTACACCTTC.

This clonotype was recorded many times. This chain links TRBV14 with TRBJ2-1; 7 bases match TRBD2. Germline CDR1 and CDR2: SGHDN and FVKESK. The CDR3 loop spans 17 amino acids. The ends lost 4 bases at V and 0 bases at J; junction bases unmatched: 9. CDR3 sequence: CASSPLAVESSYNEQFF. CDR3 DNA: TGTGCCAGCAGCCCGCTAGCGGTCGAGAGCTCCTACAATGAGCAGTTCTTC.

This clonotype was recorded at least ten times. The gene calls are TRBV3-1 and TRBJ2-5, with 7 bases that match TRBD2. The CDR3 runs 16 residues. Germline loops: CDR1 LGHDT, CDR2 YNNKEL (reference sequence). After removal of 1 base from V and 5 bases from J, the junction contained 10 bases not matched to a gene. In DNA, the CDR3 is TGTGCCAGCAGCCAAGCCCCAGCGGGGACGGGTGAGACCCAGTACTTC. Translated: CASSQAPAGTGETQYF.

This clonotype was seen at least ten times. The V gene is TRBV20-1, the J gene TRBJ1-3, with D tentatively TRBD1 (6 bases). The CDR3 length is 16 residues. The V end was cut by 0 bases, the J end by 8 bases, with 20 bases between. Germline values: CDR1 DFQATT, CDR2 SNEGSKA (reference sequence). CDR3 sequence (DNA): TGCAGTGCTAGAGATAGACGACTAGGGGGGATACACACCATATATTTT. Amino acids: CSARDRRLGGIHTIYF.

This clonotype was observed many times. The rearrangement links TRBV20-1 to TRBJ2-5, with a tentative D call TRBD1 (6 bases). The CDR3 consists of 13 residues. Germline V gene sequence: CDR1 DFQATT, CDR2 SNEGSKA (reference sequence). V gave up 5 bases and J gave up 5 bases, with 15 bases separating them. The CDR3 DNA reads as TGCAGTGCTGTCACAGGGTCCAGGGAGACCCAGTACTTC. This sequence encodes CSAVTGSRETQYF.

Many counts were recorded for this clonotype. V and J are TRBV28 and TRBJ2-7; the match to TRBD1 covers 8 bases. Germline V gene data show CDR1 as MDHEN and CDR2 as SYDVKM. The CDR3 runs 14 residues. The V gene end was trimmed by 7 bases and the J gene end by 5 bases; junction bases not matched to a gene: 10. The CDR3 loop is CASIPTGESHEQYF. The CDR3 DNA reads TGTGCCAGCATCCCGACAGGGGAGTCCCACGAGCAGTACTTC.

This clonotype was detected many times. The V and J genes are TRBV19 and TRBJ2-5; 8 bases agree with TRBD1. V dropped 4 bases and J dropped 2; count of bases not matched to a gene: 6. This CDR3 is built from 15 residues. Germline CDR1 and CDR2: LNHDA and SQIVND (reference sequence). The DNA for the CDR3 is TGTGCCAGTAGTAGTACAGGGGGGTGGCAAGAGACCCAGTACTTC. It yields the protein CASSSTGGWQETQYF.

DNA of the CDR3: TGTGCCAGCTCCCGAAGGACAGGGAGGGCTGAAGCTTTCTTT. Its protein is CASSRRTGRAEAFF. The J gene is TRBJ1-1, the V gene TRBV11-2; TRBD1 matches 8 bases. Germline V CDR1 and CDR2: SGHAT, FQNNGV. J was trimmed by 6 bases and V by 8 bases; bases with no gene match: 11. The CDR3 consists of 14 residues. Filled out from reference TRBV11-2 and TRBJ1-1, the complete variable domain reads EAGVAQSPRYKIIEKRQSVAFWCNPISGHATLYWYQQILGQGPKLLIQFQNNGVVDDSQLPKDRFSAERLKGVDSTLKIQPAKLEDSAVYLCASSRRTGRAEAFFGQGTRLTVV.

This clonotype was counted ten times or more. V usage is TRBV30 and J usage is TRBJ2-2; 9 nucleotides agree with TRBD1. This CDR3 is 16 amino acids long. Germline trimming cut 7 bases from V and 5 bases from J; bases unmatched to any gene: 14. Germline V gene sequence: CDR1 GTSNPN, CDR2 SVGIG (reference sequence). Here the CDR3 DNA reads TGTGCCTTTAAATCCGGGACAGGGAAGGAAACCGGGGAGCTGTTTTTT. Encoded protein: CAFKSGTGKETGELFF.

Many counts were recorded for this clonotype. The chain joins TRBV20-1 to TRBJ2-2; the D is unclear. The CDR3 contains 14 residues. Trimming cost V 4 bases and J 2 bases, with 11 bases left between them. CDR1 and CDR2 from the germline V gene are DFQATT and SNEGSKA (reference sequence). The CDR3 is CSAIVADNTGELFF. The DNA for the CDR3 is TGCAGTGCTATCGTGGCAGACAACACCGGGGAGCTGTTTTTT.

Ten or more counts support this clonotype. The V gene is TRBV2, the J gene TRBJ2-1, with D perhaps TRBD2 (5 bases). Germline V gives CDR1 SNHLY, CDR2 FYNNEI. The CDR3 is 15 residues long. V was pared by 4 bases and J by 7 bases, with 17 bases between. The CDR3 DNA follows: TGTGCCAGCAGTGCAACTAGTCTTGGGTGGAATGAGCAGTTCTTC. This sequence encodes CASSATSLGWNEQFF. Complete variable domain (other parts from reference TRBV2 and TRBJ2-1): EPEVTQTPSHQVTQMGQEVILRCVPISNHLYFYWYRQILGQKVEFLVSFYNNEISEKSEIFDDQFSVERPDGSNFTLKIRSTKLEDSAMYFCASSATSLGWNEQFFGPGTRLTVL.

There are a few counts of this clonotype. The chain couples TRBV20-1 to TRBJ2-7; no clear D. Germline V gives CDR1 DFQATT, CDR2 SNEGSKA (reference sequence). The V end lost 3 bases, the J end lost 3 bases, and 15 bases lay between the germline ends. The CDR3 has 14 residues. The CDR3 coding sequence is TGCAGTGCTAGTAATAGTCCAGAAGTCTACGAGCAGTACTTC. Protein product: CSASNSPEVYEQYF.

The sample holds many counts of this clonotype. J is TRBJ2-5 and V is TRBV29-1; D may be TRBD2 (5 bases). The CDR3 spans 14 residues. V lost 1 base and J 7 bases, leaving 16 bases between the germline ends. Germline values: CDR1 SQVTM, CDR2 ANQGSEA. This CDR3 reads CSVEAGKGSGTQYF. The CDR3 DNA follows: TGCAGCGTTGAAGCGGGGAAAGGGTCCGGGACCCAGTACTTC.

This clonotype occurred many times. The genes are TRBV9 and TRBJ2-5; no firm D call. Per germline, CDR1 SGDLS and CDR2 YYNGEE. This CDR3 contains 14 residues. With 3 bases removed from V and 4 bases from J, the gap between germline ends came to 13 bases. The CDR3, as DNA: TGTGCCAGCAGCGCCTCCGGGCAGAGAGAGACCCAGTACTTC. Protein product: CASSASGQRETQYF.

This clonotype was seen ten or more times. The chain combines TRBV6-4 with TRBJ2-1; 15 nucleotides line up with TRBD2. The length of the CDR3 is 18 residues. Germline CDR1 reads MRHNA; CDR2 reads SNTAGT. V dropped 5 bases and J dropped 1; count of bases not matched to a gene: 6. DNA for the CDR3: TGTGCCAGCAGTCCGGGACTAGCGGGAGGACCATCCTACAATGAGCAGTTCTTC. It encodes CASSPGLAGGPSYNEQFF.

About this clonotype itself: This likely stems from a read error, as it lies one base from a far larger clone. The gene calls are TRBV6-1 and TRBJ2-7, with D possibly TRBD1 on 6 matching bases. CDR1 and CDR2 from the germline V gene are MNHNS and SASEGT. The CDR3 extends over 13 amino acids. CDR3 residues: CASNLGQTYEQYF. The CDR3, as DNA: TGCGCCAGCAACCTGGGACAAACCTACGAGCAGTACTTC.

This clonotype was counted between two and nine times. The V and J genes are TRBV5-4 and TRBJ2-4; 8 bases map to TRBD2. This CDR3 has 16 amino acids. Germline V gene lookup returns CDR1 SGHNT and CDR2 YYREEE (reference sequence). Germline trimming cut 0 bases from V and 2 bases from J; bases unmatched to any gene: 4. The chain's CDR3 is CASSLARGGTKNIQYF. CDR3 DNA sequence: TGTGCCAGCAGCTTGGCCCGGGGGGGAACCAAAAACATTCAGTACTTC.

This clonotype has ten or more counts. Written as DNA, the CDR3 is TGTGCCAGCAGTGCACAGGGACACTATGGCTACACCTTC. Protein sequence: CASSAQGHYGYTF. The V and J genes are TRBV6-6 and TRBJ1-2; perhaps TRBD1 as D (6 bases). Germline V gene data show CDR1 as MNHNY and CDR2 as SVGAGI (reference sequence). V was shortened by 5 bases and J by 3 bases, with 10 bases between the two germline ends. The CDR3 consists of 13 residues.

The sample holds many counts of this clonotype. CDR3 protein: CSVESTEQYF. In DNA form, the CDR3 reads TGCAGCGTTGAGAGTACAGAGCAGTACTTC. The chain is built from TRBV29-1 and TRBJ2-7; D is ambiguous. This CDR3 is built from 10 residues. CDR1 is SQVTM and CDR2 is ANQGSEA in the germline V gene. V shed 3 bases and J shed 7 bases, with 7 bases lying between them.